This T cell receptor (beta chain) was obtained from a study of shared clonotypes between healthy human individuals. Study-level points and caveats: Genetic and exposure-history diversity was limited by the few donors. Naive subsets typically showed greater estimated richness than memory subsets.

Profiled with immunoSEQ multiplex PCR; TCRdb holds only in-frame clones, not every one. The sample contains 1,400,000 or so clones, about 98.5% of which appear only once. Both subsets, CD45RA+ naive and CD45RA-negative memory, were split from the CD4+ cells. Concerning this clone: Antigen unknown.

The junction had 8 bases not matched to a gene; V was cut back by 4 bases and J by 4 bases. CDR1 is MDHEN and CDR2 is SYDVKM in the germline V gene. The CDR3 contains 15 residues. The gene calls are TRBV28 and TRBJ1-2; 8 bases agree with TRBD1. This TCR was recovered from a man aged 25-40 years in good health. Sequencing was carried out using naive CD4+ T cells sorted from blood. Regarding subset: CD45RA+ positively selected. CDR3 DNA sequence: TGTGCCAGCAGTTACTCCAGGGGGCAAAGCTATGGCTACACCTTC. Encoded protein: CASSYSRGQSYGYTF.